This T cell receptor beta chain was obtained from a study of cytomegalovirus exposure and HLA in healthy donors (dated by TCRdb to 2016 to 2017). About the investigation overall: According to a later analysis, the approximately 120 validation repertoires were produced on the same platform as the 700 or so repertoires of the first cohort. The study aimed to test whether signatures of past pathogen exposure could be identified by cataloging public T cell receptors. The study combined high-throughput TCR immunosequencing, statistical association of individual TCRs with disease status, and machine learning to predict cytomegalovirus infection status. Along with the roughly 700-subject first cohort, a separate validation cohort of over a hundred different subjects was used.

About this clone: No cognate antigen has been identified for it. No per-base quality is available; no much larger clone lies one base away.

General conclusions and limits of the study: The authors suggested that the approach could potentially be generalized to other disease states and immunological phenotypes. A total of roughly 160 TCR beta chains were listed by the study as associated with cytomegalovirus. A later analysis found that TCRs clustered in the first cohort also tended to co-occur in the roughly 120 validation repertoires, with more than 90% of cluster scores above 0. Most TCR sequences were observed very rarely across donors, whereas some public TCRs were present in many individuals. In both the original and validation cohorts, the classifier was reported to diagnose cytomegalovirus status with high specificity and sensitivity. A later analysis lacked HLA typing for the validation cohort, so it scored co-occurrence in that cohort across all 120 repertoires. Three of the identified cytomegalovirus-associated TCR beta chains were confirmed in vitro to be specific for cytomegalovirus antigens.

Preparation of the library involved the immunoSEQ multiplex PCR assay. The study's own analysis went as follows. A statistical classification framework was built to diagnose cytomegalovirus status from the catalog of TCR beta chain sequences. This immuneACCESS table, as held by TCRdb, lists in-frame sequences with V and J called but not all clones. Of the missing ones, under half trace to an unresolved V gene in checked studies; the others have no known cause. V and J calls and clone size are copied from that table; D and trimming were computed from the DNA. The sample table contains 45,000 to 70,000 clones; only one count was recorded for about 92% of them. Roughly 5.8% of the sample is taken by the ten largest. Counted from cysteine to phenylalanine, this CDR3 has 15 amino acids. The CDR3 DNA has 45 bases and is translated from base 1. V and J are truncated by 7 bases and 4 bases respectively, leaving an intervening sequence of 19 bases. Per the germline V gene, SGHTA is the CDR1 and FQGNSA is the CDR2.

Separate from the approximately 690-subject first cohort, the validation cohort of more than 90 subjects was the group to which the donors belonged. Sequenced sample: PBMCs. This sequence was found in a woman aged 18 to 35 in good health and CMV-seronegative. This chain is built from TRBV7-2 and TRBJ1-2; no confident D gene assignment can be made. The CDR3 protein is CASTGVVAGAYGYTF. The DNA sequence is given as TGTGCCAGCACCGGTGTTGTGGCAGGCGCCTATGGCTACACCTTC. Here the CDR3 is joined to the reference TRBV7-2 and TRBJ1-2 genes, and the full variable domain is: GAGVSQSPSNKVTEKGKDVELRCDPISGHTALYWYRQSLGQGLEFLIYFQGNSAPDKSGLPSDRFSAERTGGSVSTLTIQRTQQEDSAVYLCASTGVVAGAYGYTFGSGTRLTVV.